This TCR beta chain was documented in a study of blood T cell repertoires in COVID-19. Overall study context: The United States, Italy and Spain provided the acute and convalescent COVID-19 samples. T cells, B-cell-depleted T cells, or PBMCs provided the cDNA or gDNA that served as material.

The germline gives CDR1 SGHRS, CDR2 YFSETQ. The CDR3 is 15 residues long. With 3 bases clipped from V and 4 bases from J, the junction kept 4 bases outside the gene matches. Original methodology: Counts of nucleated cells, estimated from reference gene primer amplification, were obtained. The protocol was immunoSEQ multiplex PCR, while the TCRdb copy is restricted to in-frame clones and leaves out a portion. The D gene and trimming were derived from the DNA, and the V and J assignments and clone size from that table. Of about 270,000 clones in the sample, roughly 87% were seen once. The receptor was isolated from a human donor in a cohort sampled during active COVID-19. Sequences were obtained from peripheral blood. This chain links TRBV5-1 with TRBJ2-1; 10 bases agree with TRBD2. The CDR3 loop is CASSYGLAAYNEQFF. Written as DNA, the CDR3 is TGCGCCAGCAGCTACGGACTAGCGGCGTACAATGAGCAGTTCTTC.